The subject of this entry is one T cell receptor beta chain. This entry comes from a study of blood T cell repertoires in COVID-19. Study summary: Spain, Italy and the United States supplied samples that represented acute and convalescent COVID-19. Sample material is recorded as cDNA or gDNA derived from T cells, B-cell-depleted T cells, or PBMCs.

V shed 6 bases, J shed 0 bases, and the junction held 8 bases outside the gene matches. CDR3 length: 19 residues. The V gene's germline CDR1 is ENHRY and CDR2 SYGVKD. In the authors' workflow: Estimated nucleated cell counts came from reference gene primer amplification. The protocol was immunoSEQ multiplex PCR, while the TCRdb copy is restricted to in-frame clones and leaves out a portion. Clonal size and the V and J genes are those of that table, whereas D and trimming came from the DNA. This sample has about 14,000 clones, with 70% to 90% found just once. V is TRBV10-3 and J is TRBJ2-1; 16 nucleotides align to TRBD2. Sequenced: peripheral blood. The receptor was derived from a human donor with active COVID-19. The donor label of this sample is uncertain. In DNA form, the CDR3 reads TGTGCCATCAGCCCACCGGGACTAGCGGGAGGGCCCTCCTACAATGAGCAGTTCTTC. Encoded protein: CAISPPGLAGGPSYNEQFF.